Reported below is one TCR beta chain. What antigen it recognizes has not been identified. Per-base quality was not reported, and no clone a single base away is much larger than it. V is pruned by 4 bases and J by 3 bases, leaving 8 bases of the junction without a gene match. The CDR3 measures 15 amino acids from cysteine to phenylalanine. Left in the record is the CDR3 DNA by itself, 45 bases read in frame from the first base. From a lookup of the germline V gene (reference sequence), CDR1 and CDR2 are SGHKS and YYEKEE. Library preparation used the immunoSEQ multiplex PCR assay. This immuneACCESS table, as held by TCRdb, lists in-frame sequences with V and J called but not all clones. Of the missing ones, under half trace to an unresolved V gene in checked studies; the others have no known cause. The sample has some 22,000 clones on record, roughly 90% of them singletons. Together, the top ten hold about 4.5% of the sample.

The data derive from a study of chemoradiotherapy in HPV16-positive cancers (dated 2022 in TCRdb). Background for the entire study: Candidate HPV-specific T-cell clones and common TCR motifs were defined by functional T-cell assays performed on cells from a couple of HPV16-positive patients. The candidate HPV-specific TCRs and motifs were subsequently tracked in TCR repertoires obtained from 90 or so patients with HPV-related cancers. Whether T-cell immunity against the HPV oncoproteins E6 and E7 changes during chemoradiotherapy and whether survival is affected by this immunity were examined in the study. What the research found in general, with its limitations: Expansion of candidate HPV-specific clones and E7-related TCR motifs was observed in the tumor microenvironment during treatment, whereas no such expansion was observed for non-HPV-specific T cells. Among HPV16-positive patients, expansion of HPV-responsive T cells during chemoradiotherapy was associated with better recurrence-free survival. The survival association was reported for HPV16-positive patients, and the functional definition of HPV-specific T cells was derived from only a couple of HPV16-positive patients.

Because repertoires were sampled repeatedly during chemoradiotherapy, clonal expansion in the tumor microenvironment could be followed. The sample was blood, taken from a patient who underwent chemoradiotherapy. The source of this sequence is a human donor with HPV-associated anogenital cancer. This sequence uses TRBV5-5 and TRBJ2-7; 9 junctional bases match TRBD1. For the CDR3, the sequence is CASSRPGQGDYEQYF. In nucleotides, the sequence is TGTGCCAGCAGCCGTCCGGGACAGGGAGACTACGAGCAGTACTTC. The variable domain in full, with residues beyond the CDR3 obtained from the reference TRBV5-5 and TRBJ2-7 genes, is DAGVTQSPTHLIKTRGQQVTLRCSPISGHKSVSWYQQVLGQGPQFIFQYYEKEERGRGNFPDRFSARQFPNYSSELNVNALLLGDSALYLCASSRPGQGDYEQYFGPGTRLTVT.